The rows below give T cell receptor beta chains drawn from one sample of a study of technical replicates of blood from several donors. The assay was immunoSEQ multiplex PCR, and TCRdb's table has in-frame clones only and misses some. This sample has 65,000 to 95,000 clones, with 95% to 97% found just once. The specimen sequenced was T cells isolated from PBMCs. All receptors come from a human donor in good health. Both conserved end residues are part of each CDR3. A D gene is named only where the DNA matches it firmly. Some rows mark clone size as missing; the rest say once, few, many or name a class of expanded clone.

j_gene: TRBJ2-7; d_gene: NA; abundance: NA; v_gene: TRBV28; CDR3aa: CASSSYYEQYF; CDR3nt: TGTGCCAGCAGTTCCTACTACGAGCAGTACTTC
j_gene: TRBJ2-4; d_gene: TRBD1; abundance: NA; v_gene: TRBV11-2; CDR3aa: CASSLRQGSKNIQYF; CDR3nt: TGTGCCAGCAGTTTGAGACAGGGTTCCAAAAACATTCAGTACTTC
j_gene: TRBJ2-7; d_gene: NA; abundance: NA; v_gene: TRBV9; CDR3aa: CASSVSTGAAYEQYF; CDR3nt: TGTGCCAGCAGCGTAAGTACGGGTGCCGCCTACGAGCAGTACTTC
j_gene: TRBJ2-1; d_gene: TRBD2; abundance: NA; v_gene: TRBV28; CDR3aa: CASSLSKGWTSGRYNEQFF; CDR3nt: TGTGCCAGCAGTTTATCGAAAGGGTGGACTAGCGGGCGGTACAATGAGCAGTTCTTC
j_gene: TRBJ2-2; d_gene: NA; abundance: NA; v_gene: TRBV4-1; CDR3aa: CASSQGDSYTGELFF; CDR3nt: TGCGCCAGCAGCCAAGGAGACAGTTACACCGGGGAGCTGTTTTTT
j_gene: TRBJ1-2; d_gene: NA; abundance: NA; v_gene: TRBV28; CDR3aa: CASRWIGQGDYGYTF; CDR3nt: TGTGCCAGCAGGTGGATAGGGCAGGGCGACTATGGCTACACCTTC
j_gene: TRBJ2-2; d_gene: TRBD2; abundance: NA; v_gene: TRBV5-4; CDR3aa: CASSSSGTATGELFF; CDR3nt: TGTGCCAGCAGCTCTAGCGGTACGGCCACCGGGGAGCTGTTTTTT
j_gene: TRBJ1-2; d_gene: NA; abundance: once; v_gene: TRBV4-2; CDR3aa: CASSQGTGANYGYTF; CDR3nt: TGTGCCAGCAGCCAAGGAACAGGAGCTAACTATGGCTACACCTTC
j_gene: TRBJ2-1; d_gene: TRBD2; abundance: NA; v_gene: TRBV5-1; CDR3aa: CASSLAGVGTSGPYNEQFF; CDR3nt: TGCGCCAGCAGCTTGGCAGGTGTCGGGACTAGCGGACCCTACAATGAGCAGTTCTTC
j_gene: TRBJ1-1; d_gene: NA; abundance: NA; v_gene: TRBV13; CDR3aa: CASSLGPWGRGTEAFF; CDR3nt: TGTGCCAGCAGCTTAGGCCCGTGGGGGCGCGGCACTGAAGCTTTCTTT
j_gene: TRBJ1-5; d_gene: NA; abundance: NA; v_gene: TRBV15; CDR3aa: CATSTGINQPQHF; CDR3nt: TGTGCCACCAGCACGGGGATAAATCAGCCCCAGCATTTT
j_gene: TRBJ2-5; d_gene: NA; abundance: NA; v_gene: TRBV5-1; CDR3aa: CASSLDPGNWKETQYF; CDR3nt: TGCGCCAGCAGCTTGGACCCAGGGAATTGGAAAGAGACCCAGTACTTC
j_gene: TRBJ2-1; d_gene: TRBD2; abundance: NA; v_gene: TRBV4-1; CDR3aa: CASSLRGGNYNEQFF; CDR3nt: TGCGCCAGCAGCCTGCGGGGGGGCAATTACAATGAGCAGTTCTTC
j_gene: TRBJ1-2; d_gene: NA; abundance: NA; v_gene: TRBV6-6; CDR3aa: CAAMGGEGPYGYTF; CDR3nt: TGTGCCGCGATGGGGGGGGAAGGGCCCTATGGCTACACCTTC
j_gene: TRBJ2-7; d_gene: TRBD2; abundance: NA; v_gene: TRBV6-1; CDR3aa: CASSWTSGAYEQYF; CDR3nt: TGTGCCAGCAGTTGGACTAGCGGGGCCTACGAGCAGTACTTC
j_gene: TRBJ2-7; d_gene: NA; abundance: NA; v_gene: TRBV18; CDR3aa: CASSPIGSSYEQYF; CDR3nt: TGTGCCAGCTCACCAATCGGGAGCTCCTACGAGCAGTACTTC
j_gene: TRBJ2-7; d_gene: NA; abundance: NA; v_gene: TRBV11-2; CDR3aa: CASSLSLTGSSYEQYF; CDR3nt: TGTGCCAGCAGCCTCTCCCTGACAGGTAGTAGCTACGAGCAGTACTTC
j_gene: TRBJ2-1; d_gene: TRBD2; abundance: NA; v_gene: TRBV5-1; CDR3aa: CASSSGLAGLSYNEQFF; CDR3nt: TGCGCCAGCAGCTCCGGACTAGCGGGGCTGTCCTACAATGAGCAGTTCTTC
j_gene: TRBJ2-2; d_gene: TRBD2; abundance: NA; v_gene: TRBV4-1; CDR3aa: CASRLAGGPGELFF; CDR3nt: TGCGCCAGCAGACTAGCGGGAGGTCCCGGGGAGCTGTTTTTT
j_gene: TRBJ2-7; d_gene: NA; abundance: once; v_gene: TRBV10-1; CDR3aa: CASSESDEQYF; CDR3nt: TGCGCCAGCAGTGAGAGCGACGAGCAGTACTTC
j_gene: TRBJ2-2; d_gene: NA; abundance: NA; v_gene: TRBV5-1; CDR3aa: CASSLEQGTGELFF; CDR3nt: TGCGCCAGCAGCTTAGAACAGGGCACCGGGGAGCTGTTTTTT
j_gene: TRBJ2-7; d_gene: NA; abundance: NA; v_gene: TRBV13; CDR3aa: CASSLVVAQRSYEQYF; CDR3nt: TGTGCCAGCAGCTTAGTCGTCGCACAGCGGTCCTACGAGCAGTACTTC
j_gene: TRBJ2-7; d_gene: NA; abundance: NA; v_gene: TRBV11-3; CDR3aa: CASSSDWGQYEQYF; CDR3nt: TGTGCCAGCTCCTCGGACTGGGGGCAGTACGAGCAGTACTTC
j_gene: TRBJ2-2; d_gene: TRBD2; abundance: NA; v_gene: TRBV6-1; CDR3aa: CASGRLAGEGGELFF; CDR3nt: TGTGCCAGCGGGAGACTAGCGGGAGAGGGCGGGGAGCTGTTTTTT
j_gene: TRBJ1-5; d_gene: NA; abundance: NA; v_gene: TRBV2; CDR3aa: CASSEFRGDQPQHF; CDR3nt: TGTGCCAGCAGTGAGTTCAGGGGAGATCAGCCCCAGCATTTT
j_gene: TRBJ2-7; d_gene: NA; abundance: NA; v_gene: TRBV19; CDR3aa: CASSGAYEQYF; CDR3nt: TGTGCCAGTAGTGGGGCTTACGAGCAGTACTTC